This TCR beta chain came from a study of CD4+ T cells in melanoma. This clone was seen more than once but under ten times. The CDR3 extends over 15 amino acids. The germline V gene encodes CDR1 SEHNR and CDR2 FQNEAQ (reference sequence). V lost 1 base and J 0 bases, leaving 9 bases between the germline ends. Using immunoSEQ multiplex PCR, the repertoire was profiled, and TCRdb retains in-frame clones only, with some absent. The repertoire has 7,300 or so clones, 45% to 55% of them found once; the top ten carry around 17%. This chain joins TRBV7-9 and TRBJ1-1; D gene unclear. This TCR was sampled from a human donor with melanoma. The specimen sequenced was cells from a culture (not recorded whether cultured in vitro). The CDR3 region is CASSLDGTMNTEAFF. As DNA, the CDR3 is TGTGCCAGCAGCTTAGACGGTACAATGAACACTGAAGCTTTCTTT.